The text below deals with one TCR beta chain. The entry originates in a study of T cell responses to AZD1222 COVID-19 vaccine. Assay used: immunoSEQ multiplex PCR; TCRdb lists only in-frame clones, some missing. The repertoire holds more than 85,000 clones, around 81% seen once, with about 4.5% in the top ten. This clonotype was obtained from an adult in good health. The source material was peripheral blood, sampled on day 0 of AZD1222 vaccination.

The CDR3 loop reads CASSQPNRQGSRGQYF. The CDR3 coding sequence is TGTGCCAGCAGCCAGCCAAACCGACAGGGGTCTAGGGGGCAGTACTTC. The chain links TRBV3-1 (or the pseudogene TRBV3-2) to TRBJ2-7; 8 bases line up with TRBD1. The CDR3 runs 16 residues. The junction had 16 bases not matched to a gene; V was cut back by 3 bases and J by 9 bases. In germline, CDR1 is LGHDT, CDR2 YNNKEL (reference sequence).